This paragraph reports one T cell receptor beta chain. The sample is drawn from a study of blood T cell repertoires in COVID-19. About the research overall: The United States, Italy and Spain were the sources of the acute and convalescent COVID-19 samples. The cDNA or gDNA used as material had been derived from T cells, B-cell-depleted T cells, or PBMCs.

Original analysis: Amplification with reference gene primers provided the estimates of nucleated cell counts. Method: immunoSEQ multiplex PCR; TCRdb's copy keeps in-frame clones and lacks some. V and J calls and clone size are copied from that table; D and trimming were computed from the DNA. This sample has some 20,000 clones, with 86% found just once. Per the germline V gene, CDR1 is SGHTA and CDR2 is FQGTGA. With 5 bases clipped from V and 5 bases from J, the junction kept 7 bases outside the gene matches. CDR3 size: 15 residues. The clonotype was recovered from a human donor with acute or convalescent COVID-19. The donor label of this sample is uncertain. The chain carries TRBV7-3 and TRBJ2-2, with TRBD1 identical over 8 bases. Input material: peripheral blood. The CDR3 here is CASSTQGALTGELFF. CDR3 DNA sequence: TGTGCCAGCAGCACTCAGGGGGCGCTGACCGGGGAGCTGTTTTTT.